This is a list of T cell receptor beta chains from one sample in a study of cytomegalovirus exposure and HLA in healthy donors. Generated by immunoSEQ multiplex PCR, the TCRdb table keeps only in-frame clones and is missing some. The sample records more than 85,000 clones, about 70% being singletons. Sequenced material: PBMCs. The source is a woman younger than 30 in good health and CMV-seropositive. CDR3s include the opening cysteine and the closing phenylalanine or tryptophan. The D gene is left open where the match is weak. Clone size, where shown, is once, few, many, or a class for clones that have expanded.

CASSLRAGGPDEQYF | TGTGCCAGCAGCCTCCGAGCGGGAGGGCCGGACGAGCAGTACTTC | TRBD2 | TRBV6-5 | NA | TRBJ2-7
CASTGLRREGYEQYF | TGCGCCAGCACGGGGCTCCGGCGGGAGGGCTACGAGCAGTACTTC | TRBD2 | TRBV10-1 | NA | TRBJ2-7
CAWSGQGAGEKLFF | TGTGCCTGGAGTGGACAGGGGGCAGGTGAAAAACTGTTTTTT | TRBD1 | TRBV30 | once | TRBJ1-4
CASSLRGTGGGEQYF | TGTGCCAGCAGCTTAAGGGGCACCGGGGGAGGCGAGCAGTACTTC | NA | TRBV7-2 | NA | TRBJ2-7
CASSEAGQERGNQPQHF | TGCGCCAGCAGTGAGGCGGGACAGGAAAGGGGCAATCAGCCCCAGCATTTT | TRBD1 | TRBV10-1 | NA | TRBJ1-5
CASSQDYSFNTGPSYEQYF | TGCGCCAGCAGCCAAGATTATTCGTTTAATACAGGGCCCTCCTACGAGCAGTACTTC | NA | TRBV4-3 | NA | TRBJ2-7
CAWSSGNEQFF | TGTGCCTGGAGCTCCGGGAATGAGCAGTTCTTC | NA | TRBV30 | NA | TRBJ2-1
CASNQQGDWEQYF | TGTGCCAGTAATCAACAGGGGGACTGGGAGCAGTACTTC | TRBD1 | TRBV19 | NA | TRBJ2-7
CAWSVPSTGPRGGQYF | TGTGCCTGGAGTGTTCCTAGCACGGGGCCCCGCGGGGGGCAGTATTTT | TRBD2 | TRBV30 | NA | TRBJ2-3
CASSPDRAETQYF | TGTGCCAGCAGCCCCGACAGGGCAGAGACCCAGTACTTC | TRBD1 | TRBV2 | NA | TRBJ2-5
CGTTSPAYEQYF | TGTGGAACGACTAGTCCCGCCTACGAGCAGTACTTC | NA | TRBV25-1 | NA | TRBJ2-7
CASTTGMNTEAFF | TGTGCCAGCACCACAGGAATGAACACTGAAGCTTTCTTT | NA | TRBV27 | once | TRBJ1-1
CASSPSGRENTEAFF | TGTGCCAGCTCACCATCGGGCAGGGAGAACACTGAAGCTTTCTTT | NA | TRBV18 | NA | TRBJ1-1
CASSQVFRVNNRELNYGYTF | TGCGCCAGCAGCCAAGTATTTCGGGTCAATAACAGGGAGTTAAACTATGGCTACACCTTC | NA | TRBV4-1 | NA | TRBJ1-2
CASSLAGGAGELFF | TGTGCCAGCAGCCTAGCGGGAGGGGCCGGGGAGCTGTTTTTT | TRBD2 | TRBV11-2 | NA | TRBJ2-2
CASSSRDRGENEQFF | TGTGCCAGCAGTTCCCGGGACAGGGGTGAGAATGAGCAGTTCTTC | TRBD1 | TRBV27 | NA | TRBJ2-1
CASIPRDRVFEKLFF | TGTGCCAGCATCCCACGCGACAGGGTCTTTGAAAAACTGTTTTTT | TRBD1 | TRBV6-1 | NA | TRBJ1-4
CASNRQGAVNEQFF | TGTGCCAGCAACCGACAGGGGGCAGTGAATGAGCAGTTCTTC | TRBD1 | TRBV2 | NA | TRBJ2-1
CASKTGVMNTEAFF | TGTGCCAGCAAGACAGGGGTTATGAACACTGAAGCTTTCTTT | TRBD1 | TRBV6-1 | NA | TRBJ1-1
CASSFRGSSYEQYF | TGTGCCAGCAGTTTTCGAGGGAGCTCCTACGAGCAGTACTTC | NA | TRBV27 | NA | TRBJ2-7
CASSQAGRGDTQYF | TGCGCCAGCAGCCAAGCAGGACGGGGAGATACGCAGTATTTT | NA | TRBV4-3 | NA | TRBJ2-3
CAWSRGEVKQDTQYF | TGTGCCTGGAGTCGGGGGGAGGTTAAGCAAGATACGCAGTATTTT | TRBD2 | TRBV30 | NA | TRBJ2-3
CASSYYETVSTEAFF | TGTGCCAGCAGTTACTACGAAACAGTGAGCACTGAAGCTTTCTTT | NA | TRBV6-5 | few | TRBJ1-1
CASIQGSGNYNEQFF | TGTGCCAGCATCCAGGGTAGCGGGAATTACAATGAGCAGTTCTTC | TRBD2 | TRBV11-2 | NA | TRBJ2-1
CASGGAKNIQYF | TGCGCCAGCGGGGGGGCCAAAAACATTCAGTACTTC | NA | TRBV4-1 | NA | TRBJ2-4
CASSLDRGTEAFF | TGTGCCAGCAGCTTAGATCGAGGCACTGAAGCTTTCTTT | NA | TRBV11-2 | NA | TRBJ1-1
CASSVVGTRPNEQFF | TGTGCCAGCAGCGTAGTCGGGACTAGGCCAAATGAGCAGTTCTTC | TRBD2 | TRBV9 | once | TRBJ2-1
CALLGLATTGELFF | TGTGCCTTACTGGGACTAGCGACCACCGGGGAGCTGTTTTTT | TRBD2 | TRBV30 | NA | TRBJ2-2
CASSYTGGLQTDTQYF | TGTGCCAGCAGTTACACGGGGGGATTACAGACAGATACGCAGTATTTT | TRBD2 | TRBV6-6 | few | TRBJ2-3
CASSPRDSTYEQYF | TGTGCCAGCAGCCCTCGGGACAGCACCTACGAGCAGTACTTC | TRBD1 | TRBV7-9 | NA | TRBJ2-7
CASSPGQGATYEQYF | TGCGCCAGCAGCCCCGGACAGGGAGCAACCTACGAGCAGTACTTC | TRBD1 | TRBV4-1 | NA | TRBJ2-7
CASSRESIDTQYF | TGTGCCAGCAGTCGGGAGAGCATAGATACGCAGTATTTT | NA | TRBV7-7 | NA | TRBJ2-3
CASSRGQQNTEAFF | TGCGCCAGCAGCCGAGGACAGCAGAACACTGAAGCTTTCTTT | NA | TRBV5-1 | NA | TRBJ1-1
CASSLWGGGPGNEQFF | TGTGCCAGCAGCCTATGGGGGGGAGGGCCTGGCAATGAGCAGTTCTTC | TRBD2 | TRBV14 | NA | TRBJ2-1
CSVDPPGLAVYNEQFF | TGCAGCGTTGACCCTCCGGGGCTAGCGGTCTACAATGAGCAGTTCTTC | TRBD2 | TRBV29-1 | NA | TRBJ2-1
CATSRAQGQYEQYF | TGTGCCACCAGCAGAGCCCAGGGTCAATACGAGCAGTACTTC | NA | TRBV15 | NA | TRBJ2-7
CASSPPDKSNYGYTF | TGTGCCAGCTCACCCCCGGACAAATCCAACTATGGCTACACCTTC | NA | TRBV18 | NA | TRBJ1-2
CATSRDWGPGRWVEAFF | TGTGCCACCAGCAGAGATTGGGGGCCGGGACGATGGGTTGAAGCTTTCTTT | NA | TRBV15 | NA | TRBJ1-1
CASKGTIVSNTQYF | TGTGCCAGCAAAGGGACTATCGTATCAAATACGCAGTATTTT | TRBD2 | TRBV5-4 | few | TRBJ2-3
CASSQDWTVDGELFF | TGTGCCAGCAGCCAAGATTGGACAGTCGACGGGGAGCTGTTTTTT | NA | TRBV14 | NA | TRBJ2-2
CASSYSRGNEQFF | TGTGCCAGCAGTTACTCGCGGGGGAATGAGCAGTTCTTC | TRBD2 | TRBV6-5 | NA | TRBJ2-1
CSVTVPDTQYF | TGCAGCGTGACAGTCCCAGATACGCAGTATTTT | NA | TRBV29-1 | NA | TRBJ2-3
CASSPPFIYEQYF | TGTGCCAGCTCACCACCGTTTATCTACGAGCAGTACTTC | NA | TRBV18 | NA | TRBJ2-7
CAWGGFGEQYF | TGTGCCTGGGGGGGCTTTGGCGAGCAGTACTTC | NA | TRBV30 | NA | TRBJ2-7
CANEGLAGEQYF | TGTGCCAACGAGGGACTAGCGGGTGAGCAGTACTTC | TRBD2 | TRBV7-8 | NA | TRBJ2-7
CASSESFRDMNNQPQHF | TGTGCCAGCAGTGAAAGTTTCCGGGACATGAACAATCAGCCCCAGCATTTT | NA | TRBV25-1 | NA | TRBJ1-5
CATSRVPRDSLNYGYTF | TGTGCCACCAGCAGAGTGCCCCGGGACAGCCTTAACTATGGCTACACCTTC | TRBD1 | TRBV15 | NA | TRBJ1-2
CSVEWTGGDTEAFF | TGCAGCGTTGAGTGGACGGGAGGGGACACTGAAGCTTTCTTT | NA | TRBV29-1 | NA | TRBJ1-1
CASSTPGGTYEQYF | TGTGCCAGCAGTACCCCGGGGGGTACCTACGAGCAGTACTTC | TRBD2 | TRBV28 | once | TRBJ2-7
CASSVRLAGETQYF | TGTGCCAGCAGCGTACGACTAGCGGGGGAGACCCAGTACTTC | TRBD2 | TRBV9 | NA | TRBJ2-5
CAINRDREDRDF | TGTGCCATCAATAGGGACAGGGAGGACCGGGATTTT | TRBD1 | TRBV10-3 | NA | TRBJ2-3
CAGKYQDSNQPQHF | TGTGCCGGCAAGTATCAGGATAGCAATCAGCCCCAGCATTTT | NA | TRBV28 | NA | TRBJ1-5
CASSSPITGGRGLDTQYF | TGTGCCAGCAGTTCACCGATCACAGGGGGCAGGGGCTTAGATACGCAGTATTTT | TRBD1 | TRBV28 | NA | TRBJ2-3
CASSQDQGEPGELFF | TGCGCCAGCAGCCAAGATCAGGGTGAGCCCGGGGAGCTGTTTTTT | NA | TRBV4-3 | NA | TRBJ2-2
CASSLAGGAGELFF | TGTGCCAGCAGCTTAGCGGGAGGGGCCGGGGAGCTGTTTTTT | TRBD2 | TRBV7-9 | once | TRBJ2-2
CASSLDPGATGELFF | TGTGCCAGCAGCTTAGATCCAGGGGCCACCGGGGAGCTGTTTTTT | NA | TRBV7-7 | few | TRBJ2-2
CAWSSETVYRGPLGYGYTF | TGTGCCTGGAGCTCGGAAACCGTGTACAGGGGCCCTTTAGGCTATGGCTACACCTTC | TRBD1 | TRBV30 | NA | TRBJ1-2
CASRSPPTSGLNNEQFF | TGTGCCAGCAGATCCCCACCGACTAGCGGCCTCAACAATGAGCAGTTCTTC | TRBD2 | TRBV7-9 | NA | TRBJ2-1
CASRDRANTGELFF | TGTGCCAGCAGGGACAGGGCGAACACCGGGGAGCTGTTTTTT | TRBD1 | TRBV6-1 | NA | TRBJ2-2